The 9 T cell receptor beta chains presented below share a single source sample, sequenced in a study of blood T cell repertoires in COVID-19. Using immunoSEQ multiplex PCR, the repertoire was profiled, and TCRdb retains in-frame clones only, with some absent. Of about 240,000 clones in the sample, around four fifths are singletons; the top ten hold around 6.8%. Sample: peripheral blood. These receptors were obtained from a woman aged 60-75 years with active or convalescent COVID-19.

The J gene is TRBJ1-1, the V gene TRBV7-9; TRBD1 matches at 11 bases. Germline V CDR1 and CDR2: SEHNR, FQNEAQ (reference sequence). The CDR3 consists of 16 residues. V lost 6 bases to trimming and J lost 5 bases; unmatched junction nucleotides: 11. Here the CDR3 reads CASRFRTGGWDTEAFF. CDR3 in DNA: TGTGCCAGCAGATTCAGGACAGGGGGCTGGGATACTGAAGCTTTCTTT.

The CDR3 DNA follows: TGTGCCAGCAGCGGACAGGGCCATGGCTACACCTTC. The encoded protein is CASSGQGHGYTF. V and J are TRBV3-1 (or the pseudogene TRBV3-2) and TRBJ1-2; 8 positions agree with TRBD1. The germline V gene has CDR1 LGHDT and CDR2 YNNKEL (reference sequence). V shed 5 bases and J 6 bases; nucleotides not matched to a gene: 2. This CDR3 contains 12 residues.

This CDR3 is CASSSEPGHLKASSSYNSPLHF. In DNA form, the CDR3 reads TGCGCCAGCAGCTCAGAGCCGGGACACCTAAAAGCTTCGAGCTCCTATAATTCACCCCTCCACTTT. V gene TRBV5-1 combines with J gene TRBJ1-6, with D tentatively TRBD1 (6 bases). The V end was cut by 3 bases, the J end by 0 bases, with 28 bases between. CDR1 and CDR2 from the germline V gene are SGHRS and YFSETQ. CDR3 length equals 22 residues.

This sequence joins TRBV11-3 and TRBJ2-1, with 9 nucleotides matching TRBD2. The V gene's germline CDR1 is SGHNT and CDR2 YENEEA. The CDR3 has 16 amino acids. V lost 1 base, J lost 4 bases, and 5 bases stayed unmatched. CDR3 sequence reads: CASSLATSGSYNEQFF. CDR3 bases: TGTGCCAGCAGCTTAGCCACTAGCGGGTCTTACAATGAGCAGTTCTTC.

This rearrangement joins TRBV5-1 to TRBJ2-7; TRBD1 is a possible D gene (6 bases). CDR3 length: 15 amino acids. Trimming pared 0 bases from V and 1 base from J, leaving 11 bases between. Germline CDR1 and CDR2: SGHRS and YFSETQ. CDR3 sequence: CASSLDFRGSYEQYV. The DNA of the CDR3 is TGCGCCAGCAGCTTGGACTTCAGGGGATCCTACGAGCAGTACGTC.

There are a few counts of this clone. The chain is built from TRBV3-1 (or the pseudogene TRBV3-2) and TRBJ2-5, with a weak D call TRBD2 (6 bases). The CDR3 runs to 14 residues. V was cut by 4 bases and J by 5 bases, with 14 bases left in between. Germline V gives CDR1 LGHDT, CDR2 YNNKEL (reference sequence). The chain's CDR3 is CASSPAGGAETQYF. The CDR3 DNA reads TGTGCCAGCAGCCCAGCTGGCGGGGCCGAGACCCAGTACTTC.

CDR3 bases: TGTGCCAGTAGTATTCGTAGGACAGGGGGCGCGAGGGGCTACACCTTC. It translates to CASSIRRTGGARGYTF. V gene TRBV19 combines with J gene TRBJ1-2; 11 nucleotides align to TRBD1. Unmatched junction bases numbered 11, after V lost 3 bases and J lost 8 bases. This CDR3 has 16 amino acids. The V gene's germline CDR1 is LNHDA and CDR2 SQIVND (reference sequence).

The J gene is TRBJ2-7, the V gene TRBV19, with 8 bases that match TRBD2. J gave up 2 bases and V 3 bases, and 6 bases lay outside the gene matches. The CDR3 consists of 15 residues. Germline assignment: CDR1 LNHDA and CDR2 SQIVND (reference sequence). In DNA form, the CDR3 reads TGTGCCAGTAGTATTAGTGCGGGGGGTACCTACGAGCAGTACGTC. It is translated as CASSISAGGTYEQYV.

This chain links TRBV7-8 with TRBJ2-7; 11 bases match TRBD2. Trimming cost V 4 bases and J 4 bases; bases outside gene matches: 6. Per germline, CDR1 SGHVS and CDR2 FQNEAQ. This CDR3 spans 15 amino acids. The DNA of the CDR3 is TGTGCCAGCAGCTCTACTAGCGGGAGTAAATACGAGCAGTACTTC. It specifies CASSSTSGSKYEQYF. The full variable domain, with the rest looked up from reference TRBV7-8 and TRBJ2-7, is GAGVSQSPRYKVAKRGQDVALRCDPISGHVSLFWYQQALGQGPEFLTYFQNEAQLDKSGLPSDRFFAERPEGSVSTLKIQRTQQEDSAVYLCASSSTSGSKYEQYFGPGTRLTVT.